These 27 T cell receptor beta chains share one sample of origin, sequenced in a study of cytomegalovirus exposure and HLA in healthy donors. This PCR relied on a set of 60 Vbeta primers and 13 Jbeta primers. Only in-frame clones appear in the TCRdb table, and some are missing; sequencing was by immunoSEQ multiplex PCR. The repertoire has 150,000 to 200,000 clones, about 79% of them found once; the top ten carry around 0.89%. Sequenced sample: PBMCs. Source of these receptors: a woman aged 45-59 years in good health and CMV-seropositive.

The count of this clone is one. The chain carries TRBV19 and TRBJ2-6, with 9 bases matching TRBD1. The germline V gene encodes CDR1 LNHDA and CDR2 SQIVND (reference sequence). The trim removed 8 bases at V and 1 base at J, leaving 9 bases unmatched. The CDR3 runs to 17 residues. The CDR3 DNA reads TGTGCCAGTGGGACTGACAGGGGGGTTTCTGGGGCCAACGTCCTGACTTTC. Protein sequence: CASGTDRGVSGANVLTF.

The chain links TRBV2 to TRBJ1-5; the D is unclear. This CDR3 has 13 residues. Trimming cost V 7 bases and J 5 bases, with 12 bases left between them. Germline V gene data show CDR1 as SNHLY and CDR2 as FYNNEI. The CDR3 loop reads CASTRETHQPQHF. The CDR3 DNA sequence: TGTGCCAGCACGAGGGAAACTCATCAGCCCCAGCATTTT.

The chain is built from TRBV9 and TRBJ1-6; D ambiguous. V lost 0 bases, J lost 7 bases, and 8 bases lay in between. The germline V gene has CDR1 SGDLS and CDR2 YYNGEE. This CDR3 region has 14 residues. CDR3 sequence reads: CASSVDPLNSPLHF. The CDR3 DNA reads TGTGCCAGCAGCGTAGATCCCTTGAATTCACCCCTCCACTTT.

The chain uses TRBV2 and TRBJ1-2; D gene uncertain. Trimming removed 2 bases from V and 8 bases from J, with 12 bases in between. CDR1 and CDR2 (germline): SNHLY, FYNNEI. This CDR3 spans 13 amino acids. CDR3 sequence: CASSEQVTPGYTF. In DNA, the CDR3 is TGTGCCAGCAGTGAACAGGTCACACCAGGCTACACCTTC.

CDR3 region: CASSLSPGTGGTEAFF. CDR3 in DNA: TGTGCCAGCAGCTTATCCCCCGGGACAGGGGGCACTGAAGCTTTCTTT. This chain links TRBV7-9 with TRBJ1-1, with 11 bases that match TRBD1. The CDR3 spans 16 residues. After removal of 2 bases from V and 4 bases from J, the junction contained 6 bases not matched to a gene. Germline CDR1 and CDR2: SEHNR and FQNEAQ (reference sequence).

The gene calls are TRBV9 and TRBJ2-3; maybe TRBD2 (7 bases). Per the germline V gene, CDR1 is SGDLS and CDR2 is YYNGEE. The CDR3 consists of 17 residues. V was shortened by 4 bases and J by 2 bases, with 20 bases between the two germline ends. Here the CDR3 DNA reads TGTGCCAGCAGCCGTCGAGCCCAGCGGGACACCACAGATACGCAGTATTTT. This encodes CASSRRAQRDTTDTQYF. Full variable domain (missing parts from reference TRBV9 and TRBJ2-3): DSGVTQTPKHLITATGQRVTLRCSPRSGDLSVYWYQQSLDQGLQFLIQYYNGEERAKGNILERFSAQQFPDLHSELNLSSLELGDSALYFCASSRRAQRDTTDTQYFGPGTRLTVL.

The chain employs TRBV29-1 and TRBJ1-2; D not resolved. This CDR3 is 16 amino acids long. Germline V gives CDR1 SQVTM, CDR2 ANQGSEA. V shed 6 bases and J shed 3 bases, with 23 bases lying between them. The CDR3 DNA reads TGCAGCGTGGGGATAGGTTTGCGGGGTGGGTACTATGGCTACACCTTC. It translates to CSVGIGLRGGYYGYTF.

The J gene is TRBJ2-2, the V gene TRBV30, with a weak D call TRBD1 (6 bases). The CDR3 runs 14 residues. CDR1 is GTSNPN, CDR2 SVGIG, per germline (reference sequence). Trimming stripped 0 bases from V and 8 bases from J, with 13 bases between. This chain's CDR3 is CAWSVLRGGGELFF. The CDR3 nucleotides are TGTGCCTGGAGTGTACTCAGGGGCGGAGGGGAGCTGTTTTTT. The full variable domain, its missing parts supplied by reference TRBV30 and TRBJ2-2, is SQTIHQWPATLVQPVGSPLSLECTVEGTSNPNLYWYRQAAGRGLQLLFYSVGIGQISSEVPQNLSASRPQDRQFILSSKKLLLSDSGFYLCAWSVLRGGGELFFGEGSRLTVL.

The V call is TRBV5-6, the J call TRBJ2-2; 10 bases line up with TRBD2. CDR3 length equals 13 residues. CDR1 is SGHDT, CDR2 YYEEEE, per germline. After removal of 6 bases from V and 4 bases from J, the junction contained 0 bases not matched to a gene. The CDR3 region has the DNA TGTGCCAGCACTAGCGGGAGCACCGGGGAGCTGTTTTTT. Its protein product is CASTSGSTGELFF.

The chain joins TRBV29-1 to TRBJ2-2, with D uncertain. Germline loops: CDR1 SQVTM, CDR2 ANQGSEA. Trimming stripped 0 bases from V and 6 bases from J, with 11 bases between. The CDR3 covers 14 residues. The CDR3 nucleotides read TGCAGCGTTGAAGATCCCGCCAGTGCCGGGGAGCTGTTTTTT. Its translation: CSVEDPASAGELFF.

The V and J genes are TRBV5-8 and TRBJ2-5; the match to TRBD1 covers 8 bases. Germline assignment: CDR1 SGHTS and CDR2 YDEGEE. After removal of 2 bases from V and 4 bases from J, the junction contained 7 bases not matched to a gene. The CDR3 extends over 15 amino acids. CDR3 sequence (DNA): TGTGCCAGCAGCTTCAGTCAGGGGGCCGGAGAGACCCAGTACTTC. It translates to CASSFSQGAGETQYF.

The rearrangement joins TRBV29-1 to TRBJ1-2; D is unclear. V lost 5 bases to trimming and J lost 4 bases, with 5 bases between them. There are 10 residues in the CDR3. Germline V gene lookup returns CDR1 SQVTM and CDR2 ANQGSEA. The CDR3 DNA sequence: TGCAGCGTTAGCACCTATGGCTACACCTTC. Translated: CSVSTYGYTF.

Of note for this clone: The same CDR3 arises from other DNA sequences in this sample as well. The rearrangement links TRBV5-1 to TRBJ2-3; D remains unclear. The CDR3 has 14 residues. Germline V gene data show CDR1 as SGHRS and CDR2 as YFSETQ. Trimming took off 0 bases at V and 0 bases at J, with 5 bases between the two ends. This chain's CDR3 is CASSLDSSTDTQYF. The DNA for the CDR3 is TGCGCCAGCAGCTTGGATAGCAGCACAGATACGCAGTATTTT.

The chain has TRBV2 and TRBJ1-2; 7 nucleotides line up with TRBD1. CDR1 is SNHLY, CDR2 FYNNEI, per germline. The CDR3 loop spans 13 amino acids. V dropped 1 base and J dropped 7; count of bases not matched to a gene: 3. The CDR3 loop reads CASSEETGVGYTF. Here the CDR3 DNA reads TGTGCCAGCAGTGAAGAAACAGGGGTTGGCTACACCTTC. The full variable domain, its missing parts supplied by reference TRBV2 and TRBJ1-2, is EPEVTQTPSHQVTQMGQEVILRCVPISNHLYFYWYRQILGQKVEFLVSFYNNEISEKSEIFDDQFSVERPDGSNFTLKIRSTKLEDSAMYFCASSEETGVGYTFGSGTRLTVV.

This clone has a handful of counts. The chain employs TRBV5-6 and TRBJ2-7, with unresolved D. The CDR3 spans 17 residues. Looked up from germline, CDR1 is SGHDT and CDR2 is YYEEEE. V was trimmed by 2 bases and J by 0 bases, leaving 18 bases between them. CDR3 nucleotides: TGTGCCAGCAGCTTTTATCCACGTCCCGACATCTCCTACGAGCAGTACTTC. As protein: CASSFYPRPDISYEQYF. Full variable domain (missing parts from reference TRBV5-6 and TRBJ2-7): DAGVTQSPTHLIKTRGQQVTLRCSPKSGHDTVSWYQQALGQGPQFIFQYYEEEERQRGNFPDRFSGHQFPNYSSELNVNALLLGDSALYLCASSFYPRPDISYEQYFGPGTRLTVT.

This rearrangement joins TRBV4-1 to TRBJ1-1; TRBD1 matches 9 bases. Losses at the gene ends were 4 bases for V and 4 bases for J; bases not matched to a gene: 7. The CDR3 runs 15 residues. Germline V lookup: CDR1 MGHRA, CDR2 YSYEKL. The CDR3 nucleotides are TGCGCCAGCAGCCTGGACAGGGGAAGGAGCACTGAAGCTTTCTTT. It yields the protein CASSLDRGRSTEAFF.

V gene TRBV5-1 combines with J gene TRBJ2-5, with TRBD1 as a possible D gene (6 bases). The J call may be in error: the DNA end matches TRBJ2-7 better. CDR1 and CDR2 (germline): SGHRS, YFSETQ. The CDR3 is 14 residues long. The CDR3: CASSLGTVSYEQYF. CDR3 sequence (DNA): TGCGCCAGCAGCTTGGGGACAGTCTCCTACGAGCAGTACTTC.

V and J are TRBV4-1 and TRBJ2-7; D call uncertain. Per the germline V gene, CDR1 is MGHRA and CDR2 is YSYEKL. The CDR3 is 15 residues long. V was clipped by 1 base and J by 9 bases, with 19 bases between them. The CDR3 is CASSQAAQDQALQYF. DNA of the CDR3: TGCGCCAGCAGCCAAGCCGCCCAGGATCAGGCCTTGCAGTACTTC.

J is TRBJ1-4 and V is TRBV10-1, with a tentative D call TRBD1 (5 bases). Trimming pared 3 bases from V and 3 bases from J, leaving 11 bases between. This CDR3 region has 15 residues. Per germline, CDR1 WNHNN and CDR2 SYGVQD (reference sequence). The CDR3 loop is CASSDYRIANEKLFF. CDR3 coding DNA: TGCGCCAGCAGTGACTACAGGATTGCTAATGAAAAACTGTTTTTT.

This clone showed up just once. CDR3 region: CASTTTGTTDTQYF. The CDR3 DNA follows: TGTGCCAGCACCACGACAGGGACAACAGATACGCAGTATTTT. The chain joins TRBV28 to TRBJ2-3; 7 nucleotides line up with TRBD1. The CDR3 is made up of 14 amino acids. After removal of 7 bases from V and 3 bases from J, the junction contained 7 bases not matched to a gene. Germline-derived CDR1 and CDR2 are MDHEN and SYDVKM.

The V gene is TRBV2, the J gene TRBJ2-5, with D possibly being TRBD2 (6 bases). CDR3 length equals 14 residues. Germline CDR1 and CDR2: SNHLY and FYNNEI. Between the trimmed V and J ends, which lost 5 bases and 1 base, there was a span of 11 bases. As DNA, the CDR3 is TGTGCCAGCAGTCCTCAGGGACTCCAAGAGACCCAGTACTTC. Its translation: CASSPQGLQETQYF.

The chain joins TRBV5-6 to TRBJ1-2; 7 bases line up with TRBD1. The length of the CDR3 is 12 residues. The ends lost 4 bases at V and 11 bases at J; junction bases unmatched: 8. Germline V CDR1 and CDR2: SGHDT, YYEEEE. In nucleotides, the CDR3 is TGTGCCAGCAGCCAGGACAGGCTACGATACACCTTC. Translated, it gives CASSQDRLRYTF. Full variable domain (remainder filled in from reference TRBV5-6 and TRBJ1-2): DAGVTQSPTHLIKTRGQQVTLRCSPKSGHDTVSWYQQALGQGPQFIFQYYEEEERQRGNFPDRFSGHQFPNYSSELNVNALLLGDSALYLCASSQDRLRYTFGSGTRLTVV.

J is TRBJ2-5 and V is TRBV2, with D possibly matching TRBD2 (7 bases). Per germline, CDR1 SNHLY and CDR2 FYNNEI. V was trimmed by 8 bases and J by 4 bases, leaving 20 bases between them. There are 15 residues in the CDR3. CDR3 bases: TGTGCCAGCTCATCCACAGGGCTAGCGGTAGAGACCCAGTACTTC. Encoded protein: CASSSTGLAVETQYF.

CDR3 nucleotide sequence: TGTGCCAGCAGCCCCGGACTAGCGGGGGCAAACATTCAGTACTTC. It codes for CASSPGLAGANIQYF. The genes are TRBV7-2 and TRBJ2-4, with 13 bases lining up with TRBD2. The J segment lost 6 bases and the V segment lost 5 bases, leaving 4 bases of the junction unmatched. Germline V CDR1 and CDR2: SGHTA, FQGNSA. This CDR3 comprises 15 residues.

The chain recombines TRBV2 with TRBJ2-5; no firm D call. The CDR3 runs 12 residues. Looked up from germline, CDR1 is SNHLY and CDR2 is FYNNEI. Trimming shortened V by 6 bases and J by 1 base, and 6 bases separated the two germline ends. The CDR3 here is CASRGSQETQYF. The CDR3 DNA sequence: TGTGCCAGCAGGGGCAGCCAAGAGACCCAGTACTTC.

This clone has a single count. The V and J genes are TRBV4-1 and TRBJ2-5, with 9 bases fitting TRBD2. The CDR3 covers 16 residues. Trimming at V came to 0 bases and at J to 5 bases, leaving 7 bases not matched to a gene. Germline V gene lookup returns CDR1 MGHRA and CDR2 YSYEKL. The CDR3 sequence is CASSQDPAGGGETQYF. The CDR3 DNA reads TGCGCCAGCAGCCAAGATCCAGCGGGGGGCGGGGAGACCCAGTACTTC.

The J gene is TRBJ2-7, the V gene TRBV4-3, with a possible D match to TRBD1 (6 bases). The CDR3 extends over 13 amino acids. In germline, CDR1 is LGHNA, CDR2 YSLEER. V shed 6 bases and J shed 7 bases, with 16 bases lying between them. The CDR3 nucleotides read TGCGCCAGCAGTCTTGGGGGCAGTTCTGAGCAGTACTTC. Its translation: CASSLGGSSEQYF.